This entry describes one TCR beta chain. This sample stems from a study of blood T cell repertoires in COVID-19. Whole-study context: Acute-phase and convalescent COVID-19 samples originated in the United States, Italy and Spain. The cDNA or gDNA used as material had been derived from T cells, B-cell-depleted T cells, or PBMCs.

CDR3 length equals 12 residues. V shed 3 bases and J shed 5 bases, with 7 bases lying between them. Germline values: CDR1 LGHNT, CDR2 FRNRAP. In the source study's methods: Amplified reference gene primers provided the basis for estimating nucleated cell counts. Profiling relied on immunoSEQ multiplex PCR, and the TCRdb table lists in-frame clones only, not all of them. V and J calls and clone size are copied from that table; D and trimming were computed from the DNA. Of 75,000 to 80,000 clones in the sample, 88% were seen once. Material: peripheral blood. This receptor was identified in a human donor in a cohort sampled during active COVID-19. The chain employs TRBV12-5 and TRBJ1-1; D is ambiguous. Here the CDR3 reads CASGFTRTEAFF. The DNA for the CDR3 is TGTGCTAGTGGTTTTACTAGGACTGAAGCTTTCTTT.